The count of the clone carrying this TCR beta chain is one. The sample originates from a study of CD8 T cells in Susac syndrome. RNA, at about 0.45 to 1 ug, was reverse transcribed with random hexamers. TCR beta CDR3 was amplified by immunoSEQ multiplex PCR. This amplification extended across 54 Vbeta and 13 Jbeta segments. TCRdb independently ran MiXCR on the immunoSEQ multiplex PCR reads; one entry per CDR3 protein. The data contain 200,000 or so distinct CDR3 sequences, roughly 96% of them singletons. Sequencing used CD4+ T cells from PBMCs. The sequence was collected from a human donor with multiple sclerosis.

The CDR3 loop reads CSVGHRPAVEQYF. CDR3 nucleotides: TGCAGCGTTGGACATCGACCCGCTGTCGAGCAGTACTTC. The chain couples TRBV29-1 to TRBJ2-7; D gene ambiguous. CDR1 SQVTM and CDR2 ANQGSEA come from the germline V gene. V was trimmed by 4 bases and J by 6 bases, leaving 16 bases between them. CDR3 length: 13 residues.